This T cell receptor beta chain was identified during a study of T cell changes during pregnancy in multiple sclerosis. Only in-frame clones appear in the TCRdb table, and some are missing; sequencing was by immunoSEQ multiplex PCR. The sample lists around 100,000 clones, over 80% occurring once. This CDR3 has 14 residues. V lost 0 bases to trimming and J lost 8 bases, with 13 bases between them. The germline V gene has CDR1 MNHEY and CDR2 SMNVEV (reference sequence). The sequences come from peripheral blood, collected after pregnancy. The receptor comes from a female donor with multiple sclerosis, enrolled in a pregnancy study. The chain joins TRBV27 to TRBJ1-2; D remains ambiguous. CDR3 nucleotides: TGTGCCAGCAGTTTATCGGGCAGGAGGATGGGCTACACCTTC. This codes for CASSLSGRRMGYTF.